These 22 T cell receptor beta chains share one sample of origin, sequenced in a study of tumor and adjacent non-tumor tissue in lung cancer. No cell sorting was done before RNA was extracted from the tissue. Three rounds of nested PCR, following a modified ARM-PCR protocol, produced the TCRbeta library. TCRdb called the multiplex PCR reads again in MiXCR, with one record for every CDR3 protein. The sample records 91,000 or so distinct CDR3 sequences, around 71% being singletons. What was sequenced was lung tumor tissue. These receptor sequences come from a man between 60 and 70 years old with non-small cell lung cancer.

The V call is TRBV29-1, the J call TRBJ2-3; 7 nucleotides line up with TRBD2. The V segment lost 0 bases and the J segment 6 bases; nucleotides outside the gene matches: 12. Germline CDR1 and CDR2: SQVTM and ANQGSEA. This CDR3 has 16 residues. The CDR3 sequence is CSVEDGVKRGHDTQYF. Here the CDR3 DNA reads TGCAGCGTTGAAGATGGAGTTAAGCGGGGTCACGATACGCAGTATTTT.

The gene calls are TRBV5-4 and TRBJ2-3; D unresolved. Germline V gene sequence: CDR1 SGHNT, CDR2 YYREEE (reference sequence). Trimming stripped 3 bases from V and 0 bases from J, with 8 bases between. CDR3 size: 14 residues. The CDR3 nucleotides are TGTGCCAGCAGCTCCGTGGTTAGCACAGATACGCAGTATTTT. It translates to CASSSVVSTDTQYF.

This clonotype has at least ten counts. The chain is built from TRBV4-1 and TRBJ2-3, with TRBD2 matching 8 bases. J gave up 2 bases and V 3 bases, and 7 bases lay outside the gene matches. CDR1 and CDR2 (germline): MGHRA, YSYEKL. This CDR3 spans 16 amino acids. The CDR3 region is CASSHELAGITDTQYF. The CDR3, as DNA: TGCGCCAGCAGCCATGAATTAGCGGGAATCACAGATACGCAGTATTTT.

The sample holds a few counts of this clonotype. V and J are TRBV14 and TRBJ2-3; 7 bases fit TRBD2. From germline, CDR1 is SGHDN and CDR2 FVKESK. CDR3 length equals 13 residues. V lost 7 bases and J lost 7; bases outside the gene matches: 8. CDR3 amino acids: CASTQSGAYTQYF. In DNA, the CDR3 is TGTGCCAGCACACAAAGCGGGGCGTATACGCAGTATTTT.

Concerning this clonotype: The germline gene is not matched at one end of the junction; a read error may be the cause. J is TRBJ1-2 and V is TRBV12-3 or TRBV12-4, with TRBD1 as a possible D gene (6 bases). This CDR3 comprises 12 residues. CDR3 nucleotides: TGTGGCAGCAGTTTGGGGGGGCATGGTTACACCTTC. Protein product: CGSSLGGHGYTF.

The gene calls are TRBV29-1 and TRBJ2-1; unclear D gene. Germline assignment: CDR1 SQVTM and CDR2 ANQGSEA. This CDR3 is 13 amino acids long. The CDR3 protein is CSVEGVACNEQFF. Here the CDR3 DNA reads TGCAGTGTGGAAGGCGTCGCCTGCAATGAGCAGTTCTTC.

V gene TRBV11-2 combines with J gene TRBJ2-2; D perhaps matches TRBD1 (5 bases). The germline V and J ends were trimmed by 11 bases and 0 bases, with 16 bases remaining between them. CDR3 length: 15 residues. The V gene's germline CDR1 is SGHAT and CDR2 FQNNGV. The CDR3 protein is CADSPRVANTGELFF. The CDR3 DNA reads as TGTGCCGACAGTCCACGTGTCGCGAACACCGGGGAGCTGTTTTTT.

Concerning this clonotype itself: A read error is possible here, since a much larger clone lies one base away. This chain joins TRBV6-5 and TRBJ1-1; possible D gene TRBD1, 6 bases. The CDR3 is 13 residues long. Germline CDR1 MNHEY, CDR2 SVGAGI. CDR3 nucleotide sequence: TGTGCCAGCAGTTTCTTGGGGGGGGCTGAAGCTTCCTTT. It encodes CASSFLGGAEASF.

The V and J genes are TRBV6-1 and TRBJ2-3; no clear D. The CDR3 has 15 residues. The germline CDR1 and CDR2 sequences are MNHNS and SASEGT. Trimming pared 7 bases from V and 1 base from J, leaving 15 bases between. In nucleotides, the CDR3 is TGTGCCAGCAATGCGCTGGGGTCAGGCACAGATACGCAGTATTTT. It is translated as CASNALGSGTDTQYF.

The CDR3 loop reads CASSQPLGQVVPYTQYF. The CDR3 DNA sequence: TGCGCCAGCAGCCAACCTTTGGGACAGGTGGTTCCATATACGCAGTATTTT. The chain has TRBV4-1 and TRBJ2-3, with 8 bases identical to TRBD1. Trimming at V came to 2 bases and at J to 7 bases, leaving 14 bases not matched to a gene. This CDR3 contains 17 residues. CDR1 is MGHRA and CDR2 is YSYEKL in the germline V gene.

The chain combines TRBV14 with TRBJ1-2; maybe TRBD1 (5 bases). Germline values: CDR1 SGHDN, CDR2 FVKESK. This CDR3 has 15 residues. Trimming pared 1 base from V and 0 bases from J, leaving 9 bases between. CDR3 residues: CASSQGNRPNYGYTF. In nucleotides, the CDR3 is TGTGCCAGCAGCCAAGGAAACAGGCCTAACTATGGCTACACCTTC.

This clonotype came up a few times. V and J are TRBV29-1 and TRBJ2-2; maybe TRBD1 (5 bases). Trimming removed 5 bases from V and 10 bases from J, with 17 bases in between. CDR3 length equals 13 residues. Germline V gene lookup returns CDR1 SQVTM and CDR2 ANQGSEA. CDR3 amino acids: CSVSVTAFAELFF. In DNA, the CDR3 is TGCAGCGTTTCCGTGACAGCGTTCGCGGAGCTGTTTTTT.

V is TRBV12-3 or TRBV12-4 and J is TRBJ2-2; TRBD2 is a possible D gene (6 bases). Between the trimmed V and J ends, which lost 7 bases and 12 bases, there was a span of 27 bases. CDR3 length: 16 amino acids. The CDR3 here is CASTTSGAGNTGKLFF. The DNA for the CDR3 is TGTGCCAGCACCACCTCAGGAGCGGGCAACACTGGGAAGCTGTTTTTT.

Concerning this clonotype: One junction end disagrees with the germline gene, perhaps due to a read error. This sequence joins TRBV29-1 and TRBJ2-5; D not resolved. Germline loops: CDR1 SQVTM, CDR2 ANQGSEA. The CDR3 spans 11 residues. Written as DNA, the CDR3 is TGCTGCGTTAGGAAAGGAGAGGCCCGGTACTTC. Amino acids: CCVRKGEARYF.

About this clonotype itself: One end of the junction does not line up with germline, which may come from a read error. The rearrangement links TRBV11-3 to TRBJ1-3, with unresolved D. Germline V CDR1 and CDR2: SGHNT, YENEEA. The CDR3 covers 13 residues. The CDR3 reads CANSLSLRNSIYF. The CDR3 nucleotides read TGTGCCAACAGCTTGTCGTTGCGGAACTCCATATATTTT.

Details on this clonotype: This may arise from a read error, as a much more abundant clone is one base away. The chain is built from TRBV7-9 and TRBJ1-2; D remains unclear. Germline V gene lookup returns CDR1 SEHNR and CDR2 FQNEAQ (reference sequence). V shed 5 bases and J shed 8 bases, with 15 bases lying between them. This CDR3 has 13 amino acids. The CDR3 spells CASSPERVKGYTF. As DNA, the CDR3 is TGTGCCAGCAGCCCCGAAAGGGTAAAGGGCTACACCTTC.

As for this clonotype: A much larger clone lies one base from this, so it may be a read error. The chain uses TRBV20-1 and TRBJ1-2; perhaps TRBD1 as D (5 bases). V gave up 2 bases and J gave up 8 bases, with 12 bases separating them. The germline CDR1 and CDR2 sequences are DFQATT and SNEGSKA (reference sequence). CDR3 length: 12 amino acids. CDR3 nucleotides: TGCAGTGCTAGAATGCAGGGTTGCGGCTACACCTTC. It codes for CSARMQGCGYTF.

Points on this clonotype: A much larger clonotype is one base distant, so this may be a read error. CDR3: CTISSAGVETQYF. As DNA, the CDR3 is TGTACCATCAGTTCGGCGGGCGTTGAGACCCAGTACTTC. This sequence joins TRBV10-3 and TRBJ2-5, with D possibly matching TRBD2 (5 bases). Germline V gene sequence: CDR1 ENHRY, CDR2 SYGVKD. This CDR3 comprises 13 residues.

Details on this clonotype: The junction departs from germline at one end; a sequencing error may be responsible. The chain combines TRBV12-3 or TRBV12-4 with TRBJ2-5; 11 positions match TRBD2. The CDR3 runs 16 residues. CDR3 coding DNA: TGTGCCATCAGTTTAACACTAGCGGGAGTAGCAGAGACCCAGTACTTC. It encodes CAISLTLAGVAETQYF.

The chain uses TRBV28 and TRBJ1-2; D ambiguous. The V gene lost 2 bases and the J gene lost 8 bases, with 18 bases spanning the gap. CDR3 size: 15 residues. CDR1 is MDHEN, CDR2 SYDVKM, per germline. As DNA, the CDR3 is TGTGCCAGCAGTTTAAGGGCCCCATTTTTCGACGGCTACACCTTC. It codes for CASSLRAPFFDGYTF.

The genes are TRBV6-2 or TRBV6-3 and TRBJ1-5; D is possibly TRBD1 (6 bases). Gene TRBJ2-3 matches the end of the DNA better, so the J call may be wrong. The CDR3 is 15 residues long. CDR1 MNHEY and CDR2 SVGEGT come from the germline V gene. CDR3 bases: TGTGCCAGCAGGCGTCGAGTAGGGGGTAATCAGCCCCAGTATTTT. Protein: CASRRRVGGNQPQYF.

Remarks on this clonotype: The conserved final phenylalanine or tryptophan is absent from the CDR3, which likely points to a read error. The rearrangement uses TRBV12-3 or TRBV12-4 and TRBJ2-4; D might be TRBD1 or TRBD2, each matching 5 bases. This CDR3 contains 16 residues. Trimming stripped 6 bases from V and 8 bases from J, with 23 bases between. CDR3 nucleotide sequence: TGTGCCAGCAGCTCCGTACAGAGGGCGCAAGGGGACATTCAGTACTCC. Translation gives CASSSVQRAQGDIQYS.